The T cell receptor beta chain described here comes from a study of blood T cell repertoires in COVID-19. Overall study context: Sites in the United States, Italy and Spain provided acute and convalescent COVID-19 samples. The cDNA or gDNA used as material had been derived from T cells, B-cell-depleted T cells, or PBMCs.

V lost 3 bases to trimming and J lost 2 bases; unmatched junction nucleotides: 4. This CDR3 contains 15 residues. This clone has just a few counts. Under the authors' procedure: The assay estimated nucleated cells by amplifying reference gene primers. Profiled with immunoSEQ multiplex PCR; TCRdb holds only in-frame clones, not every one. That table furnishes V, J and clone size, whereas the DNA furnished D and trimming. The sample lists tens of thousands of clones; roughly 84% were seen once. The clonotype originates from a man between 45 and 60 years old with acute or convalescent COVID-19. Sample: peripheral blood. The rearrangement links TRBV23-1 to TRBJ1-2; 9 bases are shared with TRBD1. TRBV23-1 is placed among ORFs of uncertain function. The DNA of the CDR3 is TGCGCCAGCAGTCAGAAACAGGGGGCGAACTATGGCTACACCTTC. Its translation is CASSQKQGANYGYTF.